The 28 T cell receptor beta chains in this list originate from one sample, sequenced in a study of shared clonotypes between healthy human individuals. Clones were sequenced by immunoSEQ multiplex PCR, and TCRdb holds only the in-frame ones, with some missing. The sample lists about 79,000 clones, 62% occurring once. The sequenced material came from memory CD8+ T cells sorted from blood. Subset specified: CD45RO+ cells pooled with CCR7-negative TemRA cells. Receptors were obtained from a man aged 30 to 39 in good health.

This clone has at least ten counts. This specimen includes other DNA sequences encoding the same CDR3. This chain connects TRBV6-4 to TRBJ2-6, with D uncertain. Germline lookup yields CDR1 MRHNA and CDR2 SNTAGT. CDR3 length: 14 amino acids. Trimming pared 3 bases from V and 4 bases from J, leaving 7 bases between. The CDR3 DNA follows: TGTGCCAGCAGTGAGGGCGCCGGGGCCAACGTCCTGACTTTC. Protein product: CASSEGAGANVLTF.

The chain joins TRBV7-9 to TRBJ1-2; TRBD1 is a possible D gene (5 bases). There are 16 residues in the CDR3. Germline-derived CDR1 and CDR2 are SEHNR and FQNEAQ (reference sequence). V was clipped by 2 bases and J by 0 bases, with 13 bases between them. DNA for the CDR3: TGTGCCAGCAGCTTATCTTCAGGGTACTCTAACTATGGCTACACCTTC. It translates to CASSLSSGYSNYGYTF.

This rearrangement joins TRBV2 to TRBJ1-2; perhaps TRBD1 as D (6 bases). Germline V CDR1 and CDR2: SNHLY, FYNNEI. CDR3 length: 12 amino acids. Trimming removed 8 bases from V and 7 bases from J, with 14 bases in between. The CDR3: CASEGGRLGYTF. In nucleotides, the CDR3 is TGTGCCAGCGAGGGGGGGCGCCTTGGCTACACCTTC.

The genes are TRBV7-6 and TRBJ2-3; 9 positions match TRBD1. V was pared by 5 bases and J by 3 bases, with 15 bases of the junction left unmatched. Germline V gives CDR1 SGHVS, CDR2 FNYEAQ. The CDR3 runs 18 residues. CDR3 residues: CASSEGTGKILVTDTQYF. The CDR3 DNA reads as TGTGCCAGCAGCGAGGGGACAGGGAAAATTTTGGTGACAGATACGCAGTATTTT.

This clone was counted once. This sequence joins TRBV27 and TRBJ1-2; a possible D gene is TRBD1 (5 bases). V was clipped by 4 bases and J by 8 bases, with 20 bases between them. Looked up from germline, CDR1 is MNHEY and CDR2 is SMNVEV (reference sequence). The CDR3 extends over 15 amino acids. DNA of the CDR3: TGTGCCAGCAGTTCCGGGGGACTACCTTTTAGGGGCTACACCTTC. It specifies CASSSGGLPFRGYTF.

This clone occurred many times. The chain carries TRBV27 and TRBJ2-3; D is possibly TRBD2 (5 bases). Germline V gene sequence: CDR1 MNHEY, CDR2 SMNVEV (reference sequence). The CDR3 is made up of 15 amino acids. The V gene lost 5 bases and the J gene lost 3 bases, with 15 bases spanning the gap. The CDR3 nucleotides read TGTGCCAGCAGTCCACTACAAGAGGGAACAGATACGCAGTATTTT. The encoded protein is CASSPLQEGTDTQYF.

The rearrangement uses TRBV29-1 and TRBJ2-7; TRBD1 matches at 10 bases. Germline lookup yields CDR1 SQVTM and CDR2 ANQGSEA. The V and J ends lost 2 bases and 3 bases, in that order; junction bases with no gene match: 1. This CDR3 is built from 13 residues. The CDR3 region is CSVERDRGYEQYF. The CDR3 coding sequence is TGCAGCGTTGAACGGGACAGGGGCTACGAGCAGTACTTC.

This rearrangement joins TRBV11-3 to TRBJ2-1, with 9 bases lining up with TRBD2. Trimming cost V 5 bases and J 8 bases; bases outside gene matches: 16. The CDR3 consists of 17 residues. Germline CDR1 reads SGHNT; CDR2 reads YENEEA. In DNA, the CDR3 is TGTGCCAGCAGCCCTCCGGCTAGCGGGGCAGAGGGGGATGAGCAGTTCTTC. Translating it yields CASSPPASGAEGDEQFF.

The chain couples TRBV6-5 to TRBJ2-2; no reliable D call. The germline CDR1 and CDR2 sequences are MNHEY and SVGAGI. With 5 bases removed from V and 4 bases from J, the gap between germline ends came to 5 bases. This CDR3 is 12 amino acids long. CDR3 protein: CASSTSTGELFF. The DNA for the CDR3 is TGTGCCAGCAGTACTTCCACCGGGGAGCTGTTTTTT.

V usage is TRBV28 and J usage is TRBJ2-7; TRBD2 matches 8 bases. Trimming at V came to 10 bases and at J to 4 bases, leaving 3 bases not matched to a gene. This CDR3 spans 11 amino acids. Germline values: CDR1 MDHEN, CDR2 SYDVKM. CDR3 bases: TGTGCCACAGCGGGGGTTTACGAGCAGTACTTC. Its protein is CATAGVYEQYF.

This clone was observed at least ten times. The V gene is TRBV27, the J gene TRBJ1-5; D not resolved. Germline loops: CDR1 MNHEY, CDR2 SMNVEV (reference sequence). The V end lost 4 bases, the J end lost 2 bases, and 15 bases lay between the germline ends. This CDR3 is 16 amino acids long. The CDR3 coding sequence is TGTGCCAGCAGTTCGTTTGGCTCATACGGCAATCAGCCCCAGCATTTT. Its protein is CASSSFGSYGNQPQHF.

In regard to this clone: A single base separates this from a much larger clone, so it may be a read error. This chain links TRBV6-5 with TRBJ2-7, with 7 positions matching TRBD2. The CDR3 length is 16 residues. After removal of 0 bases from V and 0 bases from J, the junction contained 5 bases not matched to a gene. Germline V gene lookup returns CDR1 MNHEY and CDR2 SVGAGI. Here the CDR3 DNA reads TGTGCCAGCAGTTACTCGGGGGGGGTGAGCTCCTACGAGCAGTACTTC. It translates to CASSYSGGVSSYEQYF.

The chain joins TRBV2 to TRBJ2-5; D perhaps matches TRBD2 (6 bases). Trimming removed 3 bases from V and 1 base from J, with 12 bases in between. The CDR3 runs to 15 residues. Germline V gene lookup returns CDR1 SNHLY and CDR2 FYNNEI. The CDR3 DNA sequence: TGTGCCAGCAGTGAGGAGGGACTGGTCCAAGAGACCCAGTACTTC. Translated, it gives CASSEEGLVQETQYF.

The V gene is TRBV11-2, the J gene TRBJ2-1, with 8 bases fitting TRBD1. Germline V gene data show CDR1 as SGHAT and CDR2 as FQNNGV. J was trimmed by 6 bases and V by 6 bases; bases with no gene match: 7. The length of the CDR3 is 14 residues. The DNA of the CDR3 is TGTGCCAGCAGGAGGACAGGGTTTGTCAATGAGCAGTTCTTC. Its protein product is CASRRTGFVNEQFF. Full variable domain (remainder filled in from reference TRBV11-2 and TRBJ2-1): EAGVAQSPRYKIIEKRQSVAFWCNPISGHATLYWYQQILGQGPKLLIQFQNNGVVDDSQLPKDRFSAERLKGVDSTLKIQPAKLEDSAVYLCASRRTGFVNEQFFGPGTRLTVL.

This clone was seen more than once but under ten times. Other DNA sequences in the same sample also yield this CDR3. CDR3 DNA sequence: TGTGCCAGCAGCCCCGGGACAGGGGTATACGAGCAGTACTTC. Encoded protein: CASSPGTGVYEQYF. The chain couples TRBV27 to TRBJ2-7, with 10 positions matching TRBD1. The CDR3 is 14 amino acids. Germline V CDR1 and CDR2: MNHEY, SMNVEV (reference sequence). Trimming cost V 6 bases and J 4 bases; bases outside gene matches: 6.

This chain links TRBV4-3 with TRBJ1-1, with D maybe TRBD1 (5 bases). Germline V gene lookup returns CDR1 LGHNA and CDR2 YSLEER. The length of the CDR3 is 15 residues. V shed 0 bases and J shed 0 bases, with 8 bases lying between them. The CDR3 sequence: CASSQEAGMNTEAFF. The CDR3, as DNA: TGCGCCAGCAGCCAAGAGGCAGGGATGAACACTGAAGCTTTCTTT.

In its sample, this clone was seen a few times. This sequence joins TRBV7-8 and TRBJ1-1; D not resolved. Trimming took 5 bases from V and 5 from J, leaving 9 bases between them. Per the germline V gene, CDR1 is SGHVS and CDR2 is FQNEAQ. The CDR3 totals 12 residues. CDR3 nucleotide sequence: TGTGCCAGCAGCCCTCCGGGGACTGAAGCTTTCTTT. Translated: CASSPPGTEAFF.

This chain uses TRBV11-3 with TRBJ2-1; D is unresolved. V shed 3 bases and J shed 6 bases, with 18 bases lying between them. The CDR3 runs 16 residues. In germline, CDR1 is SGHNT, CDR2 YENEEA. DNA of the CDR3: TGTGCCAGCAGCTTGGGGTACGCCAGGTCTGGCAATGAGCAGTTCTTC. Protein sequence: CASSLGYARSGNEQFF.

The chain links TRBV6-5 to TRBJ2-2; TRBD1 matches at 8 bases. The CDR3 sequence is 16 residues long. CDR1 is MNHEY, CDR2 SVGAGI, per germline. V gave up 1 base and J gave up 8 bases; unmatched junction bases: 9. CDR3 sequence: CASSYLQGDGGGELFF. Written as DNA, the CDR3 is TGTGCCAGCAGTTACTTACAGGGGGACGGAGGAGGGGAGCTGTTTTTT.

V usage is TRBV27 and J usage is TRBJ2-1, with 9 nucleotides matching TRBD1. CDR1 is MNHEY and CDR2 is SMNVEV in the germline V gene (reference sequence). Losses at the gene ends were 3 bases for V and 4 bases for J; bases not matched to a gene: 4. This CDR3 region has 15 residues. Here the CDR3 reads CASSLGTGLYNEQFF. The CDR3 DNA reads TGTGCCAGCAGTTTGGGGACAGGGTTGTACAATGAGCAGTTCTTC.

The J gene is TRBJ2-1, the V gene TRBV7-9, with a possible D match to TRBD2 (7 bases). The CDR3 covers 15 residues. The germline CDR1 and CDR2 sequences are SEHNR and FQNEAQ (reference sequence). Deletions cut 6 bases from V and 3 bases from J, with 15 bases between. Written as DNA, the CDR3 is TGTGCCAGCAGGAGGGGGGGTGGCAGCTACAATGAGCAGTTCTTC. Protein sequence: CASRRGGGSYNEQFF. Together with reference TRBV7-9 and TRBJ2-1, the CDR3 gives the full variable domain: DTGVSQNPRHKITKRGQNVTFRCDPISEHNRLYWYRQTLGQGPEFLTYFQNEAQLEKSRLLSDRFSAERPKGSFSTLEIQRTEQGDSAMYLCASRRGGGSYNEQFFGPGTRLTVL.

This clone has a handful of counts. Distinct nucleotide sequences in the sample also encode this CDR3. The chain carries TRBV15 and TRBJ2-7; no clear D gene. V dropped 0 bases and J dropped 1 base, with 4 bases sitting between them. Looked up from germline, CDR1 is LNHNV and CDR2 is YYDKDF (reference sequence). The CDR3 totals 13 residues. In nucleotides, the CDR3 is TGTGCCACCAGCAGAGATTTGTCCTACGAGCAGTACTTC. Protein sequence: CATSRDLSYEQYF.

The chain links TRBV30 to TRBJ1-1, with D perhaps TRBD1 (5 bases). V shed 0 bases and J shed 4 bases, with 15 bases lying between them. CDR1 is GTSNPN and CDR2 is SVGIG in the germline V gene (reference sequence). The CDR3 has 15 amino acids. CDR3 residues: CAWSVRGSVGTEAFF. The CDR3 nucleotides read TGTGCCTGGAGTGTTAGGGGTTCTGTGGGCACTGAAGCTTTCTTT.

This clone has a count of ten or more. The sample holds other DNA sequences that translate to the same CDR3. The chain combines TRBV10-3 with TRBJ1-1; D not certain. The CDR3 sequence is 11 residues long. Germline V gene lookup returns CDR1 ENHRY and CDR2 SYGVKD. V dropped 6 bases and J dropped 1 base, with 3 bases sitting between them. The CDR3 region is CAIRGNTEAFF. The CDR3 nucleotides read TGTGCCATCAGAGGGAACACTGAAGCTTTCTTT.

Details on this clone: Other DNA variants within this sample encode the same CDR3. In nucleotides, the CDR3 is TGCGCCAGCAGACGGACTAGCGGGAGCACAGATACGCAGTATTTT. Protein product: CASRRTSGSTDTQYF. The chain links TRBV5-1 to TRBJ2-3; 11 bases are shared with TRBD2. The germline V gene encodes CDR1 SGHRS and CDR2 YFSETQ. This CDR3 spans 15 amino acids. Trimming took 5 bases from V and 0 from J; bases not matched to a gene: 2.

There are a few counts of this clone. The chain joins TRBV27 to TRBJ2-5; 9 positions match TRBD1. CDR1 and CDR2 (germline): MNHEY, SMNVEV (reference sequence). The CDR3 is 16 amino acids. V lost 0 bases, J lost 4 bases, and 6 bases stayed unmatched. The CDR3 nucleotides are TGTGCCAGCAGTTTATCTGGGACAGGGTTTGGAGAGACCCAGTACTTC. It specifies CASSLSGTGFGETQYF.

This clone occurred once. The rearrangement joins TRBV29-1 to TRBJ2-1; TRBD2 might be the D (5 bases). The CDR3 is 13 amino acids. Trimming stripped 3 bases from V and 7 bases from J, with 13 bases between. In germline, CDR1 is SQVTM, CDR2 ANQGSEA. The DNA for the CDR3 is TGCAGCGTTGAGTATCTAGCTGGTAATGAGCAGTTCTTC. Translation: CSVEYLAGNEQFF.

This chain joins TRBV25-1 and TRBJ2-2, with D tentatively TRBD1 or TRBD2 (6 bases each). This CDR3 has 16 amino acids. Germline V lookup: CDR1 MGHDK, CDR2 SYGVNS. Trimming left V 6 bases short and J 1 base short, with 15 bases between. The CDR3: CASSGGVLGNTGELFF. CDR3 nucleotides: TGTGCCAGCAGCGGGGGCGTCTTGGGGAACACCGGGGAGCTGTTTTTT. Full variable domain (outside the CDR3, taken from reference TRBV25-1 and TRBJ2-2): EADIYQTPRYLVIGTGKKITLECSQTMGHDKMYWYQQDPGMELHLIHYSYGVNSTEKGDLSSESTVSRIRTEHFPLTLESARPSHTSQYLCASSGGVLGNTGELFFGEGSRLTVL.